This T cell receptor beta chain was recorded in a study of blood T cell repertoires in COVID-19. Sequenced by immunoSEQ multiplex PCR; TCRdb stores in-frame clones only, minus some. The sample comprises a few hundred thousand clones, 85% of which are singletons, and roughly 3.9% rests with the top ten. What was sequenced was peripheral blood. This receptor was identified in a woman aged 18-29 years with acute or convalescent COVID-19.

CDR3 region: CASSEARRLTYEQYF. DNA of the CDR3: TGTGCCAGCAGTGAAGCCAGGCGCCTAACCTACGAGCAGTACTTC. The chain uses TRBV2 and TRBJ2-7; no clear D. The CDR3 is 15 amino acids. The germline gives CDR1 SNHLY, CDR2 FYNNEI. V shed 0 bases and J shed 2 bases, with 11 bases lying between them.